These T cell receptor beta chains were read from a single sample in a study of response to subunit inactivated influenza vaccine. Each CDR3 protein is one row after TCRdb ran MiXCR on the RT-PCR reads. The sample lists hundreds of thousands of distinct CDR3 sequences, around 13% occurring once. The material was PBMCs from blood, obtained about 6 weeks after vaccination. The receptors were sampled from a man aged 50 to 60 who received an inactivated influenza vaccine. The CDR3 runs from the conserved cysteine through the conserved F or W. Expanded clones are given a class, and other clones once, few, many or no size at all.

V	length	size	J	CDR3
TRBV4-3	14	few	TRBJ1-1	CASSQDFSGTEAFF
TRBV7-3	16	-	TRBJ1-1	CASSQAAGGLNTEAFF
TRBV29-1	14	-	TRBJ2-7	CSVGNSVFGYEQYF
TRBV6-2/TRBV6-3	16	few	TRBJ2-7	CASSYQGAKGGYEQYF
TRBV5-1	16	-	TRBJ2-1	CASSLGAYSSYNEQFF
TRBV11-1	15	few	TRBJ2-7	CASSLANRGGYEQYF
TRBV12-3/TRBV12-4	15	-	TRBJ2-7	CASSRRTGGWNEQYF
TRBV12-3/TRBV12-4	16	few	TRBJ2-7	CASSLSVTGGSYEQYF
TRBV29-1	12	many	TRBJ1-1	CSVSPMATEAFF
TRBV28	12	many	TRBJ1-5	CASSLWDQPQHF
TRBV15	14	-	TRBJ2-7	CATSKGYTGSEQYF
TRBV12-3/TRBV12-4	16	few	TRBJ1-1	CASRLGVGQGGTEAFF
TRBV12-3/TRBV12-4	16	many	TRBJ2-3	CASSLARQISTDTQYF
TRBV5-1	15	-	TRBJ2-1	CASSSSGLYSNEQFF
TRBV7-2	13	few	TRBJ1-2	CASKRQGNYGYTF
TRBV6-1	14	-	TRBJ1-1	CACSRTQGGTEAFF
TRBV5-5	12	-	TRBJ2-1	CASSFSQHEQFF
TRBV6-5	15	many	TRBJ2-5	CASSSLAGNQETQYF
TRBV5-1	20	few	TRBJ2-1	CASSAPRLTSGRSSYNEQFF
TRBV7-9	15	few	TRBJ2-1	CASSEPGLPYNEQFF
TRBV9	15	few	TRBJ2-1	CASSAEGNSYNEQFF
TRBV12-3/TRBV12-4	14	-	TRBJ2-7	CASRAGQGNYEQYF
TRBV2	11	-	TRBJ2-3	CASSSDDTQYF
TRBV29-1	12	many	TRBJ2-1	CSVGLSYNEQFF
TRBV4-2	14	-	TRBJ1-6	CASSQERRSSPLHF
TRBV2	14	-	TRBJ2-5	CASSEWDTMETQYF
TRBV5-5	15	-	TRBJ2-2	CASSLAQGGSGELFF
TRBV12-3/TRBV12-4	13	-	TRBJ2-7	CASGRFGGDEQYF
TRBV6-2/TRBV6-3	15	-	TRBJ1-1	CASSQPDRWNTEAFF
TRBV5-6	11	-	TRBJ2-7	CASSILGEQYF
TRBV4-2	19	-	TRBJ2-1	CASSQALAGGVSSYNEQFF
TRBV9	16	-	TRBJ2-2	CASSVYQGAGTGELFF
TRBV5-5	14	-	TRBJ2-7	CASSLGRVIDEQYF
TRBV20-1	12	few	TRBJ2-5	CSAPDAEETQYF
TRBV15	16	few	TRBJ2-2	CATSRDRLANTGELFF
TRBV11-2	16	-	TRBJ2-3	CASSLRPTQETDTQYF
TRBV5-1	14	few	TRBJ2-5	CASSWDLVGETQYF
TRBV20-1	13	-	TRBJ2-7	CSAVDSLVYEQYF
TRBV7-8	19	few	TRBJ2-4	CASSLERGIVNTAKNIQYF
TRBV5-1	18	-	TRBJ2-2	CASSPGLAGGIVAGELFF
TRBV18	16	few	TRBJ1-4	CASSPQESGVGEKLFF
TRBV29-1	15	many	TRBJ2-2	CSALLAGGTTGELFF
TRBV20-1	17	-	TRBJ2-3	CSARAGNSGRALDTQYF
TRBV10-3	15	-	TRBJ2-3	CAISRGAGATDTQYF
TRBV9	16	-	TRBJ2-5	CASSASRTDPEETQYF
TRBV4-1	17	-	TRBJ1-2	CASSQDLRGALRYGYTF
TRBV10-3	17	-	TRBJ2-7	CAIKGLAGGPNSYEQYF
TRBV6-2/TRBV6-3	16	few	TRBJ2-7	CASNPFSRGGSYEQYF
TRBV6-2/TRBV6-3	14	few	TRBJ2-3	CASSYIRRADTQYF
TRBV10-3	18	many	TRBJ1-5	CAIRRDDPELYSNQPQHF